The 15 T cell receptor beta chains given below trace back to one sample, sequenced in a study of beta chain features in type 1 diabetes. Of the isolated RNA, all was reverse transcribed, and so the sequenced material was expressed TCRB transcripts. Profiling relied on immunoSEQ multiplex PCR, and the TCRdb table lists in-frame clones only, not all of them. The top ten clones hold over 0.035% of a sample with 400,000 to 550,000 clones, over 9.5% of them seen once. Sequences were obtained from naive CD4+ T cells from blood. The source is a woman aged 18-29 years in good health.

There are a few counts of this clone. The chain carries TRBV10-3 and TRBJ1-1; a possible D gene is TRBD1 (6 bases). CDR3 length equals 15 residues. Trimming took 3 bases from V and 3 from J, leaving 14 bases between them. CDR1 is ENHRY and CDR2 is SYGVKD in the germline V gene. This chain's CDR3 is CAISEFLDSDTEAFF. DNA of the CDR3: TGTGCCATCAGTGAATTTTTGGACAGCGACACTGAAGCTTTCTTT.

The chain couples TRBV21-1 to TRBJ2-7; the table's D call, TRBD1, was not checked against the DNA. TRBV21-1 is a pseudogene. The CDR3 is made up of 13 amino acids. This chain's CDR3 is CASSKAYSGEQYF. In DNA, the CDR3 is TGTGCCAGCAGCAAAGCCTATTCAGGCGAGCAGTACTTC.

This clone was observed a handful of times. The V gene is TRBV4-2, the J gene TRBJ2-3; D not certain. This CDR3 comprises 14 residues. Deletions cut 3 bases from V and 1 base from J, with 8 bases between. Germline V gene sequence: CDR1 LGHNA, CDR2 YNFKEQ. DNA of the CDR3: TGTGCCAGCAGCCACCCCGGCGGCACAGATACGCAGTATTTT. It encodes CASSHPGGTDTQYF.

The gene calls are TRBV30 and TRBJ2-5; maybe TRBD2 (5 bases). Germline V CDR1 and CDR2: GTSNPN, SVGIG (reference sequence). CDR3 length: 16 amino acids. V shed 2 bases and J shed 0 bases, with 16 bases lying between them. The DNA for the CDR3 is TGTGCCTGGAGTATCGGACTCCTGAGGCACCAAGAGACCCAGTACTTC. It specifies CAWSIGLLRHQETQYF.

This clone was recorded a few times. The chain carries TRBV5-4 and TRBJ2-3, with 8 bases matching TRBD2. This CDR3 has 13 residues. With V trimmed by 3 bases and J by 6 bases, 3 bases remained unmatched. Per germline, CDR1 SGHNT and CDR2 YYREEE (reference sequence). The CDR3 protein is CASSSRLADTQYF. In DNA, the CDR3 is TGTGCCAGCAGCTCCCGACTAGCGGATACGCAGTATTTT.

This CDR3 reads CASSSNQPQHF. In nucleotides, the CDR3 is TGTGCCAGCTCGAGCAATCAGCCCCAGCATTTT. This chain joins TRBV14 and TRBJ1-5; D not resolved. The CDR3 runs 11 residues. Germline V gene data show CDR1 as SGHDN and CDR2 as FVKESK. V gave up 8 bases and J gave up 1 base, with 3 bases separating them.

The J gene is TRBJ2-5, the V gene TRBV6-6, with 8 nucleotides matching TRBD2. The CDR3 is 12 residues long. Trimming cost V 6 bases and J 7 bases; bases outside gene matches: 4. The germline gives CDR1 MNHNY, CDR2 SVGAGI (reference sequence). DNA of the CDR3: TGTGCCAGCAGGTCCGGACTAGCGACCCAGTACTTC. This translates into CASRSGLATQYF.

This clone has a handful of counts. V gene TRBV10-3 combines with J gene TRBJ2-1; TRBD2 matches at 8 bases. Per germline, CDR1 ENHRY and CDR2 SYGVKD. Trimming took 10 bases from V and 0 from J; bases not matched to a gene: 5. This CDR3 region has 14 residues. The chain's CDR3 is CATGGELSYNEQFF. The CDR3 coding sequence is TGTGCCACCGGGGGGGAGCTCTCCTACAATGAGCAGTTCTTC.

A few counts support this clone. The chain is built from TRBV2 and TRBJ2-3; D gene uncertain. The CDR3 is made up of 11 amino acids. Germline V gene lookup returns CDR1 SNHLY and CDR2 FYNNEI. The germline V and J ends were trimmed by 3 bases and 4 bases, with 2 bases remaining between them. The CDR3 region is CASSDADTQYF. The CDR3 DNA follows: TGTGCCAGCAGTGACGCAGATACGCAGTATTTT.

The genes are TRBV18 and TRBJ2-1, with unresolved D. Germline CDR1 reads KGHSH; CDR2 reads LQKENI. The CDR3 has 11 residues. V lost 4 bases, J lost 6 bases, and 4 bases lay in between. This CDR3 reads CASSLTNEQFF. CDR3 DNA: TGTGCCAGCTCACTGACCAATGAGCAGTTCTTC.

The chain uses TRBV6-6 and TRBJ2-7; tentatively, D is TRBD2 (6 bases). Trimming removed 2 bases from V and 3 bases from J, with 8 bases in between. Germline V gene data show CDR1 as MNHNY and CDR2 as SVGAGI (reference sequence). The CDR3 loop spans 13 amino acids. The chain's CDR3 is CASSYAGIYEQYF. As DNA, the CDR3 is TGTGCCAGCAGTTACGCGGGAATCTACGAGCAGTACTTC.

This clone was seen a handful of times. J is TRBJ1-3 and V is TRBV6-5; D not resolved. Between the trimmed V and J ends, which lost 0 bases and 4 bases, there was a span of 13 bases. In germline, CDR1 is MNHEY, CDR2 SVGAGI. The CDR3 spans 16 residues. The CDR3 loop is CASSYSRRQAGNTIYF. CDR3 nucleotides: TGTGCCAGCAGTTACTCACGACGGCAGGCAGGAAACACCATATATTTT.

This clone was detected a few times. Other DNA sequences of this sample code for an identical CDR3. V usage is TRBV7-9 and J usage is TRBJ2-5, with a tentative D call TRBD1 (6 bases). V was cut by 2 bases and J by 3 bases, with 7 bases left in between. Looked up from germline, CDR1 is SEHNR and CDR2 is FQNEAQ (reference sequence). There are 13 residues in the CDR3. The CDR3 protein is CASSLSGEETQYF. In DNA form, the CDR3 reads TGTGCCAGCAGCTTATCAGGGGAAGAGACCCAGTACTTC.

This clone was found once. This chain links TRBV2 with TRBJ2-1; 7 nucleotides match TRBD1. CDR1 is SNHLY, CDR2 FYNNEI, per germline. This CDR3 is built from 17 residues. The junction had 14 bases not matched to a gene; V was cut back by 4 bases and J by 5 bases. CDR3 in DNA: TGTGCCAGCAGTGTCCCCTCGACAGGGCGCCTCCACAATGAGCAGTTCTTC. Encoded protein: CASSVPSTGRLHNEQFF.

The chain uses TRBV7-2 and TRBJ1-2; 7 bases line up with TRBD1. Germline V gives CDR1 SGHTA, CDR2 FQGNSA. The CDR3 covers 16 residues. J lost 7 bases, V lost 2 bases, and 13 bases had no gene match. In DNA form, the CDR3 reads TGTGCCAGCAGCTTACCCCAAAACAGGGGAAAAGGTGGCTACACCTTC. Translating it yields CASSLPQNRGKGGYTF.